Presented here are 25 T cell receptor beta chains from one specimen sequenced in a study of T-cell reconstitution after alpha-beta-depleted transplantation in children (dated by TCRdb to the mid-2010s). This specimen's treatment or condition label, per the study, means: allogeneic hematopoietic cell transplantation with graft depleted of TCRalphabeta T cells and CD19 B cells. The library was generated by PCR. Sequencing instrument: Illumina HiSeq 2500. TCR library preparation used molecular barcoding, with unique molecular identifiers applied to normalize quantification of the TCRbeta repertoire. TCRdb applied fastp at Q25 and MiXCR to the public reads, then kept only in-frame beta chains. Here each entry gathers all rows of one CDR3 protein and keeps the most common genes and DNA. A total of some 300,000 distinct CDR3 sequences appear in this sample, over 9.5% of them only once. The ten largest clones represent over 6% of the sample.

Sequences were derived from PBMCs, sampled before TCRalphabeta/CD19-depleted stem cell transplant. The receptors derive from a boy in the first two years of life with acute myeloid leukemia, due to receive a stem cell transplant.

This clonotype has just a few counts. The V call is TRBV9, the J call TRBJ1-3; unclear D gene. From germline, CDR1 is SGDLS and CDR2 YYNGEE. V lost 1 base and J 0 bases, leaving 2 bases between the germline ends. The CDR3 loop spans 13 amino acids. CDR3 sequence reads: CASSVISGNTIYF. Here the CDR3 DNA reads TGTGCCAGCAGCGTAATCTCTGGAAACACCATATATTTT.

This clonotype has more than one count but fewer than ten. The V call is TRBV27, the J call TRBJ2-2; 7 bases match TRBD1. Looked up from germline, CDR1 is MNHEY and CDR2 is SMNVEV (reference sequence). This CDR3 has 15 amino acids. V lost 5 bases and J lost 3; bases outside the gene matches: 6. The CDR3 nucleotides read TGTGCCAGCAGTGCGACAGGGCCCTACACCGGGGAGCTGTTTTTT. Its translation: CASSATGPYTGELFF.

This clonotype was observed at least ten times. V and J are TRBV12-3 or TRBV12-4 and TRBJ2-1, with TRBD2 matching 7 bases. The trim removed 3 bases at V and 7 bases at J, leaving 3 bases unmatched. This CDR3 region has 13 residues. As DNA, the CDR3 is TGTGCCAGCAGTTTGGGGGGGTGGAATGAGCAGTTCTTC. It encodes CASSLGGWNEQFF.

This clonotype was recorded many times. CDR3 DNA sequence: TGTGCCAGCAGCAAAGGATCAGCGGGAGAGGCCGAGCAGTACTTC. Its protein product is CASSKGSAGEAEQYF. The chain carries TRBV21-1 and TRBJ2-7; the D segment call TRBD2 is taken from the table without a DNA check. TRBV21-1 is annotated as a pseudogene. This CDR3 region has 15 residues.

About this clonotype: Given a much more abundant clone one base away, this may be a read error. This chain joins TRBV4-1 and TRBJ2-1, with 12 bases fitting TRBD2. There are 16 residues in the CDR3. Germline CDR1 and CDR2: MGHRA and YSYEKL. The CDR3 sequence: CASSPRLAGVYNDQFF. As DNA, the CDR3 is TGCGCCAGCAGCCCACGACTAGCGGGAGTGTACAATGACCAGTTCTTC.

This clonotype was seen repeatedly, ten times or more. The chain carries TRBV10-3 and TRBJ2-5, with 8 nucleotides matching TRBD1. J lost 2 bases, V lost 11 bases, and 4 bases had no gene match. This CDR3 has 12 residues. Germline lookup yields CDR1 ENHRY and CDR2 SYGVKD. The CDR3 nucleotides read TGTGCCCTCCGGACAGGGCAAGAGACCCAGTACTTC. Amino acids: CALRTGQETQYF.

This clonotype was counted ten times or more. V usage is TRBV2 and J usage is TRBJ2-3; 8 positions match TRBD2. The CDR3 is 17 residues long. With V trimmed by 1 base and J by 2 bases, 8 bases remained unmatched. Germline CDR1 and CDR2: SNHLY and FYNNEI. CDR3 sequence reads: CASSEGPSGSFTDTQYF. The CDR3 nucleotides read TGTGCCAGCAGTGAAGGGCCTAGCGGGTCTTTCACAGATACGCAGTATTTT.

Many counts were recorded for this clonotype. V and J are TRBV20-1 and TRBJ1-4, with 7 bases that match TRBD1. The CDR3 runs 13 residues. CDR1 is DFQATT, CDR2 SNEGSKA, per germline (reference sequence). V lost 4 bases to trimming and J lost 3 bases; unmatched junction nucleotides: 2. The DNA for the CDR3 is TGCAGTGCTAAGACAGGGCCTAATGAAAAACTGTTTTTT. Residues: CSAKTGPNEKLFF.

The chain joins TRBV19 to TRBJ2-4; tentative D call: TRBD2 (6 bases). V lost 9 bases and J 2 bases, leaving 8 bases between the germline ends. CDR1 is LNHDA, CDR2 SQIVND, per germline (reference sequence). The CDR3 extends over 12 amino acids. Here the CDR3 DNA reads TGTGCCAGCGGACTACCCAAAAACATTCAGTACTTC. Its translation is CASGLPKNIQYF.

The sample holds many counts of this clonotype. The chain recombines TRBV11-1 with TRBJ2-7, with TRBD2 matching over 9 bases. The ends lost 0 bases at V and 0 bases at J; junction bases unmatched: 15. There are 20 residues in the CDR3. Germline assignment: CDR1 SGHAT and CDR2 FQDESV (reference sequence). This chain's CDR3 is CASSLAPPGLAWGSSYEQYF. The CDR3 DNA follows: TGTGCCAGCAGCTTAGCACCCCCGGGACTAGCTTGGGGAAGCTCCTACGAGCAGTACTTC.

This clonotype was counted many times. V usage is TRBV5-1 and J usage is TRBJ2-2, with D hard to call. Germline CDR1 SGHRS, CDR2 YFSETQ. Trimming cost V 5 bases and J 6 bases, with 5 bases left between them. The CDR3 length is 11 residues. As DNA, the CDR3 is TGCGCCAGCAGAGGAGCCGGGGAGCTGTTTTTT. This codes for CASRGAGELFF.

V usage is TRBV20-1 and J usage is TRBJ1-2; D is ambiguous. Looked up from germline, CDR1 is DFQATT and CDR2 is SNEGSKA (reference sequence). The CDR3 covers 13 residues. V was pared by 0 bases and J by 8 bases, with 13 bases between. Here the CDR3 reads CSARELGEVGYTF. DNA of the CDR3: TGCAGTGCTAGAGAACTGGGAGAGGTCGGCTACACCTTC.

The V and J genes are TRBV12-3 or TRBV12-4 and TRBJ2-6, with 7 bases identical to TRBD1. There are 17 residues in the CDR3. The ends lost 10 bases at V and 0 bases at J; junction bases unmatched: 12. CDR3 DNA sequence: TGTGCCACCGAGGGGGACAGCTCACTCTCTGGGGCCAACGTCCTGACTTTC. Translated: CATEGDSSLSGANVLTF.

This clonotype was detected many times. The chain joins TRBV4-2 to TRBJ1-2; D might be TRBD1 (5 bases). V gave up 2 bases and J gave up 8 bases, with 18 bases separating them. This CDR3 contains 15 residues. Germline V CDR1 and CDR2: LGHNA, YNFKEQ. For the CDR3, the DNA is TGTGCCAGCAGCCAACCTAGTTACAGGATTGAAGGCTACACCTTC. Its translation is CASSQPSYRIEGYTF.

This clonotype was detected many times. The V call is TRBV12-3 or TRBV12-4, the J call TRBJ2-4; D not certain. Trimming left V 1 base short and J 1 base short, with 11 bases between. This CDR3 contains 16 residues. This CDR3 reads CASSLGGRRAKNIQYF. The CDR3 DNA is TGTGCCAGCAGTTTAGGTGGAAGGCGGGCCAAAAACATTCAGTACTTC.

V usage is TRBV7-2 and J usage is TRBJ1-3; D is uncertain. The CDR3 has 17 amino acids. Trimming took off 1 base at V and 2 bases at J, with 15 bases between the two ends. CDR1 is SGHTA and CDR2 is FQGNSA in the germline V gene. CDR3 nucleotide sequence: TGTGCCAGCAGCTTAGTTCGGGGTTTGAGTGCTGGAAACACCATATATTTT. It specifies CASSLVRGLSAGNTIYF.

Worth noting for this clonotype: With a much larger clone just one base away, this may be a read error. The chain couples TRBV3-1 to TRBJ2-5; D might be TRBD1 or TRBD2, each matching 5 bases. Germline CDR1 reads LGHDT; CDR2 reads YNNKEL (reference sequence). Trimming shortened V by 8 bases and J by 4 bases, and 26 bases separated the two germline ends. The CDR3 loop spans 17 amino acids. The CDR3 loop reads CASCRTFGGDKGETQYF. CDR3 sequence (DNA): TGTGCCAGCTGCCGAACCTTTGGGGGAGACAAAGGAGAGACCCAGTACTTC.

This clonotype has a count of ten or more. The chain recombines TRBV28 with TRBJ2-7; tentatively, D is TRBD1 or TRBD2 (6 bases each). Trimming removed 2 bases at V and 6 bases at J, with 11 bases between. Germline V lookup: CDR1 MDHEN, CDR2 SYDVKM. The CDR3 sequence is 13 residues long. The CDR3 protein is CASSLRGLGEQYF. The DNA for the CDR3 is TGTGCCAGCAGTTTACGGGGGCTCGGCGAGCAGTACTTC. Looking up the rest from reference TRBV28 and TRBJ2-7 gives the full variable domain: DVKVTQSSRYLVKRTGEKVFLECVQDMDHENMFWYRQDPGLGLRLIYFSYDVKMKEKGDIPEGYSVSREKKERFSLILESASTNQTSMYLCASSLRGLGEQYFGPGTRLTVT.

This clonotype was recorded many times. The J gene is TRBJ2-1, the V gene TRBV3-1; D is unclear. The V and J ends lost 1 base and 4 bases respectively, with 14 bases between them. The CDR3 runs 16 residues. Germline values: CDR1 LGHDT, CDR2 YNNKEL (reference sequence). CDR3 amino acids: CASSQVMNRGYNEQFF. CDR3 nucleotides: TGTGCCAGCAGCCAAGTAATGAATAGAGGATACAATGAGCAGTTCTTC.

This clonotype was seen a few times. The chain uses TRBV24-1 and TRBJ2-1; D not certain. Trimming removed 0 bases at V and 4 bases at J, with 6 bases between. CDR1 and CDR2 (germline): KGHDR, SFDVKD. The CDR3 is 14 residues long. The CDR3 here is CATSDLQHYNEQFF. The CDR3 DNA is TGTGCCACCAGTGATTTGCAACATTACAATGAGCAGTTCTTC.

This clonotype was observed many times. The V gene is TRBV12-3 or TRBV12-4, the J gene TRBJ1-5; 8 nucleotides align to TRBD1. This CDR3 is 15 amino acids long. Trimming took 5 bases from V and 2 from J; bases not matched to a gene: 5. The CDR3 DNA reads TGTGCCAGCAGTCCGACAGGGGCAGGCAATCAGCCCCAGCATTTT. As protein: CASSPTGAGNQPQHF.

This clonotype showed up just a few times. The rearrangement joins TRBV5-5 to TRBJ2-7; perhaps TRBD1 as D (6 bases). The germline gives CDR1 SGHKS, CDR2 YYEKEE (reference sequence). This CDR3 has 13 amino acids. The V end was cut by 3 bases, the J end by 1 base, with 8 bases between. CDR3 sequence reads: CASSWTVSYEQYF. As DNA, the CDR3 is TGTGCCAGCAGCTGGACAGTTTCCTACGAGCAGTACTTC.

This clonotype was seen repeatedly, ten times or more. V and J are TRBV5-1 and TRBJ2-3; D not certain. Trimming left V 8 bases short and J 2 bases short, with 18 bases between. Germline assignment: CDR1 SGHRS and CDR2 YFSETQ. The CDR3 totals 15 residues. CDR3: CASTGPYPVTDTQYF. CDR3 coding DNA: TGCGCCAGTACCGGGCCTTATCCCGTCACAGATACGCAGTATTTT.

This clonotype appeared many times. The chain recombines TRBV29-1 with TRBJ2-2; TRBD1 matches 7 bases. There are 15 residues in the CDR3. Germline CDR1 reads SQVTM; CDR2 reads ANQGSEA. Trimming cost V 4 bases and J 4 bases; bases outside gene matches: 9. The CDR3 reads CSVGKDRSLTGELFF. DNA of the CDR3: TGCAGCGTTGGGAAGGACAGGAGCCTCACCGGGGAGCTGTTTTTT.

This clonotype was recorded at least ten times. The J gene is TRBJ2-3, the V gene TRBV7-9; a weak D match, TRBD2 (6 bases). The CDR3 covers 15 residues. The germline V and J ends were trimmed by 5 bases and 1 base, with 13 bases remaining between them. Germline assignment: CDR1 SEHNR and CDR2 FQNEAQ (reference sequence). The CDR3 loop reads CASSRLARRTDTQYF. CDR3 in DNA: TGTGCCAGCAGCCGTCTAGCGAGACGCACAGATACGCAGTATTTT.